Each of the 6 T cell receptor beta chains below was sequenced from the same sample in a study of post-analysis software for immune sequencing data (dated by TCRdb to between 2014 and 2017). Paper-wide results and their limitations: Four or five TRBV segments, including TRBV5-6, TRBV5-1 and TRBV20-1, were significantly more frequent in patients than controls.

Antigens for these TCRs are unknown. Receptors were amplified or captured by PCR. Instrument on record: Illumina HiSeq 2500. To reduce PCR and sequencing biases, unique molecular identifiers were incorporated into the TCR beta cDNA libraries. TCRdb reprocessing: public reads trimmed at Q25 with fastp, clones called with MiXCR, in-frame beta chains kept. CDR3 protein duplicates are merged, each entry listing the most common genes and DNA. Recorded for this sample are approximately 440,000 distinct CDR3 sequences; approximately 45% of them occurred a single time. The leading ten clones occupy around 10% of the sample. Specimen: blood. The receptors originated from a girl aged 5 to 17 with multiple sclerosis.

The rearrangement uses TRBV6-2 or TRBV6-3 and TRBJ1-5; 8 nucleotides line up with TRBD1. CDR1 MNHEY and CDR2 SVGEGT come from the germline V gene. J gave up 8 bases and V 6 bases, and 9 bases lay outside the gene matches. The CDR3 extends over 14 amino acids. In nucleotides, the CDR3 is TGTGCCAGCAGGCGACAGGGGATCAAAAAGCCCCAGCATTTT. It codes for CASRRQGIKKPQHF.

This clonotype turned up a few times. The CDR3 nucleotides read TGCGCCAGCAGCTTCGAACAGGGTGACAATGGCTACACCTTC. Its translation is CASSFEQGDNGYTF. The rearrangement joins TRBV5-1 to TRBJ1-2; tentatively, D is TRBD1 (6 bases). The V end was cut by 2 bases, the J end by 6 bases, with 14 bases between. The CDR3 is 14 residues long. Germline-derived CDR1 and CDR2 are SGHRS and YFSETQ.

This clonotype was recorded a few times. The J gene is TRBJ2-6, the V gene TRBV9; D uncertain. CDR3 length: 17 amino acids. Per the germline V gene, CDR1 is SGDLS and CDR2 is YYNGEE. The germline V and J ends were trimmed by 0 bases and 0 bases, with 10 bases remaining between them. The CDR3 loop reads CASSVDAGISGANVLTF. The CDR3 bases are TGTGCCAGCAGCGTAGATGCAGGCATCTCTGGGGCCAACGTCCTGACTTTC. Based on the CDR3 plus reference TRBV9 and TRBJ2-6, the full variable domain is DSGVTQTPKHLITATGQRVTLRCSPRSGDLSVYWYQQSLDQGLQFLIQYYNGEERAKGNILERFSAQQFPDLHSELNLSSLELGDSALYFCASSVDAGISGANVLTFGAGSRLTVL.

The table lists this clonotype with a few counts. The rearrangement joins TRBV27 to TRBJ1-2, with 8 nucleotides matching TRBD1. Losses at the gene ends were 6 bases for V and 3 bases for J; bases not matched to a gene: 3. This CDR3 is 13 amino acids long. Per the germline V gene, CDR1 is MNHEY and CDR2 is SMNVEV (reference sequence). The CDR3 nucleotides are TGTGCCAGCAGATTGGACAGGGACTATGGCTACACCTTC. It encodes CASRLDRDYGYTF.

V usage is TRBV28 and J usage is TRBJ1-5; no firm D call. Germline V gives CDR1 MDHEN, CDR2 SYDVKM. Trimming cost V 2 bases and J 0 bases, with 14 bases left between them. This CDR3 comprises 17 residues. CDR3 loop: CASSLGSGDYSNQPQHF. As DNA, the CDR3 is TGTGCCAGCAGTTTAGGGTCAGGAGATTATAGCAATCAGCCCCAGCATTTT.

The CDR3 sequence: CASSGTSGLTYNEQFF. The CDR3 nucleotides are TGTGCCAGCAGCGGGACTAGCGGGTTAACCTACAATGAGCAGTTCTTC. The V call is TRBV2, the J call TRBJ2-1, with 12 bases matching TRBD2. V dropped 6 bases and J dropped 2; count of bases not matched to a gene: 5. This CDR3 contains 16 residues. Germline V gene data show CDR1 as SNHLY and CDR2 as FYNNEI.